Below, 10 T cell receptor beta chains from the same sample are listed, as sequenced in a study of molecular identifiers for immune sequencing clone quantification. TCRdb processed the PCR reads anew with MiXCR; each CDR3 protein has one entry. Here the sample spans about 320,000 distinct CDR3 sequences, under 25% being singletons. Specimen: naive CD8+ T cells from blood, with Jurkat cell RNA spiked in. Indicated subset: FACS-sorted CD8+CD4-CCR7+CD45RA+ naive T cells. The receptors here all came from a human donor in good health. Some libraries in this study had Jurkat cell RNA spiked in.

This clonotype was observed a few times. This sequence joins TRBV4-1 and TRBJ2-4, with D perhaps matching TRBD1 or TRBD2 (6 bases each). Germline V gene lookup returns CDR1 MGHRA and CDR2 YSYEKL. The V and J ends lost 3 bases and 6 bases respectively, with 18 bases between them. The CDR3 has 16 residues. CDR3 in DNA: TGCGCCAGCAGCCACGGACGGGGGCCAGGGCCAAACATTCAGTACTTC. Translation: CASSHGRGPGPNIQYF.

The sample holds a few counts of this clonotype. The chain has TRBV24-1 and TRBJ2-2; tentatively, D is TRBD1 or TRBD2 (5 bases each). Germline CDR1 and CDR2: KGHDR and SFDVKD. V lost 3 bases, J lost 7 bases, and 14 bases lay in between. The CDR3 has 15 amino acids. The CDR3 DNA reads as TGTGCCACCAGTGATAGCGAACTGGGGGTCGGGGAGCTGTTTTTT. Translated, it gives CATSDSELGVGELFF.

This clonotype is a singleton in its sample. The chain employs TRBV4-1 and TRBJ1-5, with D tentatively TRBD1 (5 bases). Germline values: CDR1 MGHRA, CDR2 YSYEKL. This CDR3 region has 16 residues. Trimming cost V 3 bases and J 7 bases, with 19 bases left between them. For the CDR3, the DNA is TGCGCCAGCAGCCAGGAAGAGCCAGGGTCGGGACAGCCCCAGCATTTT. This sequence encodes CASSQEEPGSGQPQHF.

This clonotype was observed a single time. A much larger clone sits a single nucleotide away, making a read error possible. This CDR3 fails to terminate in the conserved phenylalanine or tryptophan, so it likely reflects a read error. The CDR3 region is CSASSLSQPQHY. The CDR3 DNA is TGCAGTGCTAGCAGTCTGAGTCAGCCCCAGCATTAT. The V and J genes are TRBV20-1 and TRBJ1-5; D remains unclear. The CDR3 runs to 12 residues. Trimming took 3 bases from V and 6 from J, leaving 9 bases between them. Germline V gives CDR1 DFQATT, CDR2 SNEGSKA (reference sequence).

About this clonotype: One base away lies a much larger clone, so this may be a sequencing read error. The chain has TRBV9 and TRBJ2-3, with D perhaps TRBD2 (5 bases). The CDR3 consists of 15 residues. CDR1 and CDR2 (germline): SGDLS, YYNGEE. The CDR3 here is CANSVGWGSADTQYF. Written as DNA, the CDR3 is TGTGCCAACAGCGTAGGTTGGGGTAGCGCAGATACGCAGTATTTT.

In this sample, this clonotype turned up a few times. A read error may account for a junction end that differs from germline. The rearrangement links TRBV10-1 to TRBJ2-7; D is ambiguous. Germline V gene sequence: CDR1 WNHNN, CDR2 SYGVQD (reference sequence). This CDR3 comprises 15 residues. In DNA, the CDR3 is TGCGCCAGCAGTGAATCTTCGACTGCGGATTACGGGCAGTACTTC. Translating gives CASSESSTADYGQYF.

In this sample, this clonotype turned up many times. This chain joins TRBV7-9 and TRBJ1-1, with TRBD1 matching over 8 bases. The ends lost 2 bases at V and 8 bases at J; junction bases unmatched: 4. This CDR3 region has 13 residues. The germline CDR1 and CDR2 sequences are SEHNR and FQNEAQ (reference sequence). The CDR3 region has the DNA TGTGCCAGCAGCTTACAGGGGGCGACGGAAGCTTTCTTT. Translating gives CASSLQGATEAFF.

For this clonotype: The limits of the CDR3 on the DNA are not certain, so only TCRdb's listed CDR3 is given. The V gene is TRBV7-9, the J gene TRBJ2-7; the D call in the table, TRBD1, was not verified against the DNA. The CDR3 is 14 residues long, ends included. Germline values: CDR1 SEHNR, CDR2 FQNEAQ (reference sequence). CDR3 sequence: CASSLVSGPDRLNF.

The sample holds a few counts of this clonotype. The chain joins TRBV11-2 to TRBJ2-3; 8 bases are a match to TRBD1. V was pared by 1 base and J by 6 bases, with 6 bases of the junction left unmatched. Germline lookup yields CDR1 SGHAT and CDR2 FQNNGV. CDR3 length: 15 residues. The CDR3: CASSLGRTGRDTQYF. CDR3 nucleotide sequence: TGTGCCAGCAGCTTAGGGCGGACAGGGAGGGATACGCAGTATTTT. The full variable domain, rest sourced from reference TRBV11-2 and TRBJ2-3, is EAGVAQSPRYKIIEKRQSVAFWCNPISGHATLYWYQQILGQGPKLLIQFQNNGVVDDSQLPKDRFSAERLKGVDSTLKIQPAKLEDSAVYLCASSLGRTGRDTQYFGPGTRLTVL.

This clonotype was seen at least ten times. The chain couples TRBV5-1 to TRBJ2-1; no clear D. CDR1 is SGHRS and CDR2 is YFSETQ in the germline V gene. The length of the CDR3 is 14 residues. V shed 4 bases and J shed 2 bases, with 10 bases lying between them. CDR3 amino acids: CASSPRRAYNEQFF. CDR3 sequence (DNA): TGCGCCAGCAGCCCCCGGAGAGCCTACAATGAGCAGTTCTTC.